Given below is one T cell receptor beta chain in context. Its antigen remains unidentified. This sample was taken from a study of cytomegalovirus exposure and HLA in healthy donors. The study's findings and limits: The dataset shows that most TCR sequences were rare, while some public TCRs occurred in many donors. Listed as cytomegalovirus-associated were 150 or so TCR beta chains. A later analysis found first-cohort TCR clusters tended to co-occur in the 90 to 150 validation repertoires. Reports showed the classifier diagnosing cytomegalovirus status with high specificity and sensitivity.

Per the germline V gene, CDR1 is LGHNA and CDR2 is YNFKEQ. V lost 1 base, J lost 1 base, and 5 bases stayed unmatched. The CDR3 contains 16 residues. Clones were read by immunoSEQ multiplex PCR, and TCRdb kept only the in-frame ones, dropping some. The sample consists of tens of thousands of clones, around 90% of them appearing once. V gene TRBV4-2 combines with J gene TRBJ2-3; 7 bases fit TRBD2. The sample was PBMCs. The TCR originated in a woman younger than 30 in good health and CMV-seropositive. CDR3 protein: CASSQVSLAGTDTQYF. The CDR3 DNA follows: TGTGCCAGCAGCCAAGTCAGCCTAGCGGGCACAGATACGCAGTATTTT.